This TCR beta chain derives from a study of blood T cell repertoires in COVID-19. The CDR3 has 14 residues. V shed 2 bases and J 0 bases; nucleotides not matched to a gene: 1. Germline CDR1 reads LGHNA; CDR2 reads YNFKEQ. Assay used: immunoSEQ multiplex PCR; TCRdb lists only in-frame clones, some missing. The repertoire has roughly 430,000 clones, 88% of them found once; the top ten carry roughly 1.4%. This TCR came from a woman under 30 who had been exposed to COVID-19. This chain links TRBV4-2 with TRBJ2-7; 7 bases are shared with TRBD2. Source material: PBMCs or T cells enriched from blood (not recorded which). Here the CDR3 reads CASSQTSVSYEQYF. The CDR3 DNA reads TGTGCCAGCAGCCAAACTAGCGTCTCCTACGAGCAGTACTTC.